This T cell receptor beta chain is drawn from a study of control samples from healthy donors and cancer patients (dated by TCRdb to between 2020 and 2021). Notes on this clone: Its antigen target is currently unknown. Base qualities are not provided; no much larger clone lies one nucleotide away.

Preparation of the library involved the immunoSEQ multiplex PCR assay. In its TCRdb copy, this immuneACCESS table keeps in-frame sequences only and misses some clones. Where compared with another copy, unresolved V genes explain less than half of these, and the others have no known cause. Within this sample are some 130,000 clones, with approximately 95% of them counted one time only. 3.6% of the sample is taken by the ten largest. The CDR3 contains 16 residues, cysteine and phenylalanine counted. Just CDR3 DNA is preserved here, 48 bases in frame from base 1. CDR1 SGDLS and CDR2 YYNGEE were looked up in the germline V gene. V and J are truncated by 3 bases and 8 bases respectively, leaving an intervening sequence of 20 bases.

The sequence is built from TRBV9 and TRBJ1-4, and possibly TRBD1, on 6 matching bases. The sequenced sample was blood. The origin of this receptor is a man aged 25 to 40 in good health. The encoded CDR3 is CASSAYPGQAEEKLFF. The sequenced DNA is TGTGCCAGCAGCGCCTATCCGGGACAAGCAGAGGAAAAACTGTTTTTT.